The 3 T cell receptor beta chains below come from one sample, sequenced in a study of blood T cell repertoires in COVID-19. Clones were read by immunoSEQ multiplex PCR, and TCRdb kept only the in-frame ones, dropping some. The sample comprises tens of thousands of clones, over 80% of which are singletons, and 3.5% to 4% rests with the top ten. Sequencing was performed on peripheral blood. These receptors all stem from a woman aged 45 to 65 in a cohort sampled during active COVID-19.

This clone was detected once. V usage is TRBV28 and J usage is TRBJ1-5; TRBD1 is a possible D gene (5 bases). This CDR3 has 15 residues. Per the germline V gene, CDR1 is MDHEN and CDR2 is SYDVKM. Trimming pared 5 bases from V and 4 bases from J, leaving 15 bases between. CDR3: CASSPVGGGNQPQHF. The CDR3 nucleotides are TGTGCCAGCAGTCCCGTCGGGGGGGGGAATCAGCCCCAGCATTTT.

The sample holds one count of this clone. This chain links TRBV10-3 with TRBJ2-5; 14 nucleotides match TRBD2. CDR3 length: 14 amino acids. V lost 2 bases, J lost 7 bases, and 0 bases stayed unmatched. CDR1 and CDR2 (germline): ENHRY, SYGVKD. CDR3 protein: CAISEGLAGGTQYF. The CDR3, as DNA: TGTGCCATCAGTGAGGGACTAGCGGGAGGGACCCAGTACTTC.

The rearrangement joins TRBV6-5 to TRBJ2-7, with D possibly matching TRBD1 (6 bases). There are 14 residues in the CDR3. Per germline, CDR1 MNHEY and CDR2 SVGAGI. Deletions cut 6 bases from V and 2 bases from J, with 14 bases between. CDR3 in DNA: TGTGCCAGCAGGGGACAACTAGTCCCCTACGAGCAGTACTTC. This gives the protein CASRGQLVPYEQYF.